This entry is about one T cell receptor beta chain. The data were taken from a study of blood T cell repertoires in COVID-19. Turning to the study itself: The United States, Italy and Spain provided the acute and convalescent COVID-19 samples. T cells, B-cell-depleted T cells, or PBMCs supplied cDNA or gDNA.

In the original workflow: Amplification with reference gene primers provided the estimates of nucleated cell counts. Clones were read by immunoSEQ multiplex PCR, and TCRdb kept only the in-frame ones, dropping some. That table furnishes V, J and clone size, whereas the DNA furnished D and trimming. The sample shows about 190,000 clones, roughly 85% of them seen only once. The sample taken for sequencing was peripheral blood. This clonotype was sampled from a woman older than 75 with acute or convalescent COVID-19.

This chain's CDR3 is CASNTGGHDEQYF. CDR3 nucleotides: TGTGCCAGCAACACAGGGGGCCACGACGAGCAGTACTTC. V usage is TRBV6-5 and J usage is TRBJ2-7; 9 positions match TRBD1. The V segment lost 7 bases and the J segment 5 bases; nucleotides outside the gene matches: 6. This CDR3 is 13 amino acids long. From germline, CDR1 is MNHEY and CDR2 SVGAGI.